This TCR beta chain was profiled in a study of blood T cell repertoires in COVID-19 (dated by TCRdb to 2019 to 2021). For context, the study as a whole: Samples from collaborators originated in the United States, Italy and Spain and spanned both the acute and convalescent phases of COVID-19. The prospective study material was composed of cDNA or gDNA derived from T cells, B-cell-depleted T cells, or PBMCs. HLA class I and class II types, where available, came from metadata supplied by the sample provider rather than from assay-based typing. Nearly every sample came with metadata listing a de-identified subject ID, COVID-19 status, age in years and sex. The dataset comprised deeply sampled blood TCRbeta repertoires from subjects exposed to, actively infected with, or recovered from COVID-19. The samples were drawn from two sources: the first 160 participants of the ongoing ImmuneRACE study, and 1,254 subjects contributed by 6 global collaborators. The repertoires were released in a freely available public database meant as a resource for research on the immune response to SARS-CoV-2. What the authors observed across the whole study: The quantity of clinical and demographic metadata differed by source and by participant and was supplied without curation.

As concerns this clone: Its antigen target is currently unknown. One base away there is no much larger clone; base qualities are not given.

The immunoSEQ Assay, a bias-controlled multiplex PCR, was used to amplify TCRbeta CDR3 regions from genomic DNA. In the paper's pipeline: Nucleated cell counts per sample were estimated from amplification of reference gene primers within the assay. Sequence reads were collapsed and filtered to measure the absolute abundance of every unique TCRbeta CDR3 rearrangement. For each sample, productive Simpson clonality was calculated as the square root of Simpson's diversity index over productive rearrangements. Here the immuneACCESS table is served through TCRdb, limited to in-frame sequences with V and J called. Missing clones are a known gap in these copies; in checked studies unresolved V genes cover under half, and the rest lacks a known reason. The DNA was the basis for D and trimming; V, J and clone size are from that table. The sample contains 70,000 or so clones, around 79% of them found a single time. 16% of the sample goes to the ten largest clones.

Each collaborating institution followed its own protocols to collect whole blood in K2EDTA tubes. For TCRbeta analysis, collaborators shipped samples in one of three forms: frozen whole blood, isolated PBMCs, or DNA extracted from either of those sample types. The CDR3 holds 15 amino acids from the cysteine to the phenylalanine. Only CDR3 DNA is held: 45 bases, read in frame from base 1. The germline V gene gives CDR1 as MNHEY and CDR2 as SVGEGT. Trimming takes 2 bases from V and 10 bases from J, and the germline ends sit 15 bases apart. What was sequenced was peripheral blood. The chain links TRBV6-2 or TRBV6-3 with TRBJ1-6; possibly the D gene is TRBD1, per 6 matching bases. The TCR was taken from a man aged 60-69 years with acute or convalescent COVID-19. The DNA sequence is TGTGCCAGCAGTTACCGGCAGGGGCCGACATCACCCCTCCACTTT. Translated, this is CASSYRQGPTSPLHF.